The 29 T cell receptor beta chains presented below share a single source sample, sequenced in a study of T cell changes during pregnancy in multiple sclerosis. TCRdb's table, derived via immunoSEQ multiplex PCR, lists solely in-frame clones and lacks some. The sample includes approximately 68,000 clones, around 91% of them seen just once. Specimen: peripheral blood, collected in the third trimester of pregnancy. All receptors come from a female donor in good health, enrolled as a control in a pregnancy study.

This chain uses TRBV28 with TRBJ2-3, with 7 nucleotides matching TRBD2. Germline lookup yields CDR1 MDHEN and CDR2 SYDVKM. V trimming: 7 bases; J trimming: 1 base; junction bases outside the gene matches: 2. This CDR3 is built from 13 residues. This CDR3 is CASKGGGTDTQYF. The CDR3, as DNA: TGTGCCAGCAAGGGAGGGGGCACAGATACGCAGTATTTT.

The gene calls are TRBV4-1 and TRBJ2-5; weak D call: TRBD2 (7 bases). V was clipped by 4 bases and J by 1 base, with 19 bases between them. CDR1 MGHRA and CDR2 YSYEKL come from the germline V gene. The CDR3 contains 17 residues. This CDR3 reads CASSPSLGRGPQETQYF. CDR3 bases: TGCGCCAGCAGCCCTTCCCTTGGGCGGGGGCCCCAAGAGACCCAGTACTTC.

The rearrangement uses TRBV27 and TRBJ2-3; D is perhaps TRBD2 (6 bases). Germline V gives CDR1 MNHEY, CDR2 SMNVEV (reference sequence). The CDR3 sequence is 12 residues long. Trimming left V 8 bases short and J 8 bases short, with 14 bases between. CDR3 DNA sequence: TGTGCCAGCCGGCTCCCGGAGGGTACGCAGTATTTT. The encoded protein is CASRLPEGTQYF.

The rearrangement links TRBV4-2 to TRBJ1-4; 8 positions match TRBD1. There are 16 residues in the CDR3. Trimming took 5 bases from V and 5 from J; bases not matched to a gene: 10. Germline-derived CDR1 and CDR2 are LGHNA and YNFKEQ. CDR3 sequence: CASSEVWTGSNEKLFF. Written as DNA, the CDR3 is TGTGCCAGCAGCGAAGTCTGGACAGGGTCGAATGAAAAACTGTTTTTT.

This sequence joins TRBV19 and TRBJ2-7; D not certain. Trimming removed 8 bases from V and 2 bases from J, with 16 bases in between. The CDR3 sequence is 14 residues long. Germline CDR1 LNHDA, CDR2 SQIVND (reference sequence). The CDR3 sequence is CASAPSYGAYEQYF. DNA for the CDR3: TGTGCCAGTGCTCCGAGCTATGGAGCCTACGAGCAGTACTTC.

CDR3 DNA: TGTGCCAGCAGTCCGAAACAGGGGTTCTATGGCTACACCTTC. The encoded protein is CASSPKQGFYGYTF. The rearrangement joins TRBV27 to TRBJ1-2; 7 bases agree with TRBD1. The ends lost 5 bases at V and 4 bases at J; junction bases unmatched: 7. CDR1 and CDR2 from the germline V gene are MNHEY and SMNVEV (reference sequence). The CDR3 is 14 amino acids.

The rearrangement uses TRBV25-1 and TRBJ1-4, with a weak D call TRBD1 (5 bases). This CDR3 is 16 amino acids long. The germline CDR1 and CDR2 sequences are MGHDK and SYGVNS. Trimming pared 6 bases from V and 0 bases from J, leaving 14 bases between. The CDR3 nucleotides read TGTGCCAGCAGCCGTGGGGCTGTTGCAACTAATGAAAAACTGTTTTTT. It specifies CASSRGAVATNEKLFF.

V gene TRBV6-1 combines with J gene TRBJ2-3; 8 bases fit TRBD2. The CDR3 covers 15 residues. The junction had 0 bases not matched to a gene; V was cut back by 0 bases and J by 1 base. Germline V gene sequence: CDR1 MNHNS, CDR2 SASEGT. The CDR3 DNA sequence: TGTGCCAGCAGTGAAGCGCGGGGGGGCACAGATACGCAGTATTTT. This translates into CASSEARGGTDTQYF.

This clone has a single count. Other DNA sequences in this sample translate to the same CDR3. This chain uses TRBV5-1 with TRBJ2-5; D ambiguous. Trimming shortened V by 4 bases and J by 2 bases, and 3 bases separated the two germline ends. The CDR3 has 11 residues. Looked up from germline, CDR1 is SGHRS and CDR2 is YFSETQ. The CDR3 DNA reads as TGCGCCAGCAGCCTACAAGAGACCCAGTACTTC. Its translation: CASSLQETQYF.

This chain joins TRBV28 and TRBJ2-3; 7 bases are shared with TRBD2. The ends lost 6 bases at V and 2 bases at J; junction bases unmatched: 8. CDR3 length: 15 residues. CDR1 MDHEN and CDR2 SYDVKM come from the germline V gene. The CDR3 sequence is CASRPQLAHTDTQYF. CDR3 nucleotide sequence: TGTGCCAGCAGACCTCAACTAGCGCACACAGATACGCAGTATTTT.

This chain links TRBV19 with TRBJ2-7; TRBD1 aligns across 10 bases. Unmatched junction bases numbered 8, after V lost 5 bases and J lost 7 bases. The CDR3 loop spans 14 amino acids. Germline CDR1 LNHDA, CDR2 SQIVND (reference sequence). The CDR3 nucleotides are TGTGCCAGTAGTCCTAGACAGGGGGCGAGGGAGCAGTACTTC. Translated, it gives CASSPRQGAREQYF.

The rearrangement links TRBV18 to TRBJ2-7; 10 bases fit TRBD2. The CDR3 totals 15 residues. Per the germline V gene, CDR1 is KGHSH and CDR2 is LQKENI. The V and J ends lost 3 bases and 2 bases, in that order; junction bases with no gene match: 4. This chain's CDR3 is CASSPTSGLAYEQYF. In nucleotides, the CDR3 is TGTGCCAGCTCACCGACTAGCGGGTTAGCCTACGAGCAGTACTTC.

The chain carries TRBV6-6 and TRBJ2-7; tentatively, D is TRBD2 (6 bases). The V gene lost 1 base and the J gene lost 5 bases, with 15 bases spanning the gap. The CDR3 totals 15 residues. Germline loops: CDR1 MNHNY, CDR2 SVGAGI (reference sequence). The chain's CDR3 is CASSYFLGAGNEQYF. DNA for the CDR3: TGTGCCAGCAGTTACTTCCTAGGGGCGGGGAACGAGCAGTACTTC.

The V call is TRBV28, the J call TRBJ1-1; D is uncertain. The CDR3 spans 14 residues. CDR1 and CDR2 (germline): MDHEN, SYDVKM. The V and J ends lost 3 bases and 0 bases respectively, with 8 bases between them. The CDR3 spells CASSLQVMNTEAFF. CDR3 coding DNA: TGTGCCAGCAGTTTGCAGGTTATGAACACTGAAGCTTTCTTT.

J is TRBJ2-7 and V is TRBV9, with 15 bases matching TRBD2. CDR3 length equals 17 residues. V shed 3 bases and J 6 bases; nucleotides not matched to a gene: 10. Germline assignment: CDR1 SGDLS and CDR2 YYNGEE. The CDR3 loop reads CASSERPAGLAGGEQYF. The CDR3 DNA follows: TGTGCCAGCAGCGAGAGGCCTGCGGGACTAGCGGGAGGCGAGCAGTACTTC.

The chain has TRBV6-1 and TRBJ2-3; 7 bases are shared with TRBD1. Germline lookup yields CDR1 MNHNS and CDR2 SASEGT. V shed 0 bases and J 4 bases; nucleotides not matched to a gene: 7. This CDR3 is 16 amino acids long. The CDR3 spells CASSEALGGGADTQYF. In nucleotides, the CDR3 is TGTGCCAGCAGTGAAGCGCTAGGGGGCGGCGCAGATACGCAGTATTTT.

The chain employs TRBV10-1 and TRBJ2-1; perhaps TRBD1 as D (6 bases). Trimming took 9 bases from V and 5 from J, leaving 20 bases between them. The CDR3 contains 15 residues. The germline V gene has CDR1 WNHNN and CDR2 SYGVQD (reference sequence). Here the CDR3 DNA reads TGCGCCAGGAAAAGACAGGTCGGTTTGCACAATGAGCAGTTCTTC. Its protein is CARKRQVGLHNEQFF.

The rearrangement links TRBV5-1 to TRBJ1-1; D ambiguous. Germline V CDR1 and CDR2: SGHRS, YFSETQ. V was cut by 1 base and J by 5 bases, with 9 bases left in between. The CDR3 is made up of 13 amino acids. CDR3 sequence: CASSLRAGTEAFF. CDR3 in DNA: TGCGCCAGCAGCTTGAGAGCGGGGACTGAAGCTTTCTTT.

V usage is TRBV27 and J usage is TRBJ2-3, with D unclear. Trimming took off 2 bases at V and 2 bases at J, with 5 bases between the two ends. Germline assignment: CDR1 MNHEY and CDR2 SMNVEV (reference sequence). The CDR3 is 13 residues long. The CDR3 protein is CASSLGTTDTQYF. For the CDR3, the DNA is TGTGCCAGCAGTTTAGGCACCACAGATACGCAGTATTTT.

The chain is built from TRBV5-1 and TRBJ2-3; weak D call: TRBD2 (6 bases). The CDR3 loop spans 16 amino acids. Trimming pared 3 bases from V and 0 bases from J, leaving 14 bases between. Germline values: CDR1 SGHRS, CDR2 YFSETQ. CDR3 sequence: CASSSGDGFSTDTQYF. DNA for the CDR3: TGCGCCAGCAGCTCGGGGGACGGGTTTAGCACAGATACGCAGTATTTT.

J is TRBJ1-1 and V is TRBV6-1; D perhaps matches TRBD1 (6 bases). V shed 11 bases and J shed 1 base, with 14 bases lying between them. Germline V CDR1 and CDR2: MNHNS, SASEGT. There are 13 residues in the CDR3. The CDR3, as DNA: TGTGCCTGCCGACGGACAGAGAACACTGAAGCTTTCTTT. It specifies CACRRTENTEAFF.

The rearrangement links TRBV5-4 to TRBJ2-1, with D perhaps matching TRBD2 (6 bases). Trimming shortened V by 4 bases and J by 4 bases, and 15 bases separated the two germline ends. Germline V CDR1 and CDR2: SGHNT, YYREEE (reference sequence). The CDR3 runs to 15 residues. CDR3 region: CASSPTIGGYNEQFF. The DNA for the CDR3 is TGTGCCAGCAGCCCGACCATTGGGGGGTACAATGAGCAGTTCTTC.

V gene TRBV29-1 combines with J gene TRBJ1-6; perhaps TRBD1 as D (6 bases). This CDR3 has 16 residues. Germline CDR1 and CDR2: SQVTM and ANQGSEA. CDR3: CRVERGGCSDNSPLHF. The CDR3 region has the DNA TGCCGGGTAGAACGAGGGGGATGTTCTGATAATTCACCCCTCCACTTT.

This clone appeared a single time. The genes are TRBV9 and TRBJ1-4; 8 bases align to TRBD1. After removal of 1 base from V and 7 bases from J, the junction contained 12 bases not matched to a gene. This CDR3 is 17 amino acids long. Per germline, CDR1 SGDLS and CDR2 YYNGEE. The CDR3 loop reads CASSVSGTGLSGEKLFF. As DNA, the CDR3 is TGTGCCAGCAGCGTAAGCGGGACAGGCTTATCGGGTGAAAAACTGTTTTTT.

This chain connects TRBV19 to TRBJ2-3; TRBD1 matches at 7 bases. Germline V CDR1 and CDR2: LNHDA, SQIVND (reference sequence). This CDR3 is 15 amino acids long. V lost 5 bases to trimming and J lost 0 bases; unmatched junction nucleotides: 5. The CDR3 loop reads CASSDRARSTDTQYF. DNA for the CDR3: TGTGCCAGTAGTGACAGGGCCCGTAGCACAGATACGCAGTATTTT.

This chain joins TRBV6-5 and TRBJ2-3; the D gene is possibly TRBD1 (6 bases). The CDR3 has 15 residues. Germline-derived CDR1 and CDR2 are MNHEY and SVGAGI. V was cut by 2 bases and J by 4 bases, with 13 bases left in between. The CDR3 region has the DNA TGTGCCAGCAGTTACCGTGGGGACAAATCAGATACGCAGTATTTT. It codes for CASSYRGDKSDTQYF.

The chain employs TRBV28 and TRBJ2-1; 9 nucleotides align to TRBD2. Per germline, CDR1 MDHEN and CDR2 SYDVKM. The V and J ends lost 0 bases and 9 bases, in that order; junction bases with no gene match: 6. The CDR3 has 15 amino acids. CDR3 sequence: CASSLWLAGDIEQFF. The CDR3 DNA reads TGTGCCAGCAGTTTATGGTTAGCGGGAGATATTGAGCAGTTCTTC.

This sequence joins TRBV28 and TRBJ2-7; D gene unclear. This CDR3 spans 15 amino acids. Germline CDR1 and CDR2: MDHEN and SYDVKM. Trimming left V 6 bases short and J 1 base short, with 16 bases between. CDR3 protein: CASSLPEGVSYEQYF. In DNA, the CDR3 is TGTGCCAGCAGCCTACCCGAAGGAGTTTCCTACGAGCAGTACTTC.

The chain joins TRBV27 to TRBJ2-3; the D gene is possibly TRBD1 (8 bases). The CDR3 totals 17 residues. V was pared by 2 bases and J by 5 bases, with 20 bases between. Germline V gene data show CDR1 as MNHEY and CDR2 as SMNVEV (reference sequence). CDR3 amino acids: CASSLIDRGPGGDTQYF. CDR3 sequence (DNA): TGTGCCAGCAGTTTAATTGACAGGGGCCCGGGGGGAGATACGCAGTATTTT.